Listed below are T cell receptor beta chains from one sample, sequenced in a study of blood T cell repertoires in COVID-19. Assay: immunoSEQ multiplex PCR; the TCRdb copy retains only in-frame clones and omits some. In the table there are under 200,000 clones, 80% to 85% of which are singletons. The specimen was peripheral blood. The receptor source for this set is an older woman with COVID-19, enrolled during active disease. Each CDR3 is given with its conserved first and last residue. The D gene is left open where the match is weak. Size is omitted from some rows. Given values are once, few, many or a class for expanded clones.

clone_size d_call j_call v_call cdr3_aa cdr3_nt
- TRBD2 TRBJ2-5 TRBV5-1 CASSPREGFQETQYF TGCGCCAGCAGCCCAAGGGAGGGGTTCCAAGAGACCCAGTACTTC
- TRBD2 TRBJ2-1 TRBV6-1 CASSDRTGIAGGKNNEQFF TGTGCCAGCAGTGATAGGACTGGGATAGCGGGGGGTAAAAACAATGAGCAGTTCTTC
few - TRBJ1-5 TRBV3-1/TRBV3-2 CASSQGQGGQPQHF TGTGCCAGCAGCCAAGGGCAGGGAGGACAGCCCCAGCATTTT
once - TRBJ2-2 TRBV5-1 CASSLEGVGELFF TGCGCCAGCAGCTTGGAAGGGGTCGGGGAGCTGTTTTTT
- TRBD1 TRBJ1-2 TRBV28 CASTKGGTGGGYTF TGTGCCAGCACTAAGGGAGGGACAGGGGGTGGCTACACCTTC
- - TRBJ1-4 TRBV7-2 CASSLDRAFNEKLFF TGTGCCAGCAGCTTAGACAGGGCATTCAATGAAAAACTGTTTTTT
- - TRBJ1-4 TRBV5-1 CASSLSFRREEKLFF TGCGCCAGCAGCTTGTCTTTTCGTCGGGAGGAAAAACTGTTTTTT
- TRBD2 TRBJ2-1 TRBV24-1 CATSDLPRTSGRSYEQFF TGTGCCACCAGTGATCTGCCGCGGACTAGCGGGAGATCGTATGAGCAGTTCTTC
few TRBD1 TRBJ1-2 TRBV9 CASSGEGADYGYTF TGTGCCAGCAGCGGAGAGGGGGCTGACTATGGCTACACCTTC
- TRBD2 TRBJ2-5 TRBV5-6 CASSRGGLAGFQETQYF TGTGCCAGCAGCCGGGGCGGACTAGCGGGCTTCCAAGAGACCCAGTACTTC
- - TRBJ1-5 TRBV29-1 CSAPAGGISNQPQHF TGCAGCGCCCCCGCGGGGGGGATAAGCAATCAGCCCCAGCATTTT
- TRBD2 TRBJ2-5 TRBV11-3 CASSISAGGSQETQYF TGTGCCAGCAGCATTTCCGCGGGGGGTTCCCAAGAGACCCAGTACTTC
few - TRBJ2-7 TRBV19 CASSIANYEQYF TGTGCCAGTAGTATAGCCAACTACGAGCAGTACTTC
once - TRBJ2-3 TRBV6-6 CASSYGLPSTDTQYF TGTGCCAGCAGTTACGGACTTCCTAGCACAGATACGCAGTATTTT
- - TRBJ1-2 TRBV18 CASSQNRAEGYTF TGTGCCAGCTCGCAGAACAGGGCTGAAGGCTACACCTTC
- - TRBJ1-2 TRBV5-8 CASSPPGFRYGYTF TGTGCCAGCAGCCCCCCCGGGTTTCGCTATGGCTACACCTTC
- TRBD1 TRBJ1-5 TRBV6-1 CASSDGQGFGNQPQHF TGTGCCAGCAGTGACGGACAGGGGTTCGGCAATCAGCCCCAGCATTTT
- - TRBJ2-2 TRBV24-1 CATSDLQTANTGELFF TGTGCCACCAGTGATTTGCAAACAGCGAACACCGGGGAGCTGTTTTTT
- TRBD2 TRBJ2-5 TRBV9 CASSVALAGGQETQYF TGTGCCAGCAGCGTAGCACTAGCGGGAGGGCAAGAGACCCAGTACTTC
- TRBD2 TRBJ2-7 TRBV5-4 CASSLAGTSYEQYF TGTGCCAGCAGCTTAGCGGGAACTTCCTACGAGCAGTACTTC
- - TRBJ2-7 TRBV14 CASSQVGHNYEQYF TGTGCCAGCAGCCAGGTAGGACATAACTACGAGCAGTACTTC
- TRBD2 TRBJ2-7 TRBV11-2 CASKGGSRYEQYF TGTGCCAGCAAGGGCGGGAGCCGATACGAGCAGTACTTC